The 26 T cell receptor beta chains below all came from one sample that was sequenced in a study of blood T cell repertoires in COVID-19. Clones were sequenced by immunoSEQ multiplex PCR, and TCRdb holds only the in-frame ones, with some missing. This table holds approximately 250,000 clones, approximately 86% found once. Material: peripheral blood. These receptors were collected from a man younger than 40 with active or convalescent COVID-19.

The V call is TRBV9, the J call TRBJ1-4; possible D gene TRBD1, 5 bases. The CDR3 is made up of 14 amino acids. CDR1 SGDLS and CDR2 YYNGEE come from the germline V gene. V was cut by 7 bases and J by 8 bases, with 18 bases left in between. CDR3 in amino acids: CASSRGYLGEKLFF. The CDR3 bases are TGTGCCAGCTCTAGGGGATACTTAGGAGAAAAACTGTTTTTT.

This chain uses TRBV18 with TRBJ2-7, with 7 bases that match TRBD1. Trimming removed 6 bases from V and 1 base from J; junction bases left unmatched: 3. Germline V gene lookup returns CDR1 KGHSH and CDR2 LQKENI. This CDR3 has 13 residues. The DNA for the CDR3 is TGTGCCAGCTCGCGGACAGGTTCCTACGAGCAGTACTTC. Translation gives CASSRTGSYEQYF.

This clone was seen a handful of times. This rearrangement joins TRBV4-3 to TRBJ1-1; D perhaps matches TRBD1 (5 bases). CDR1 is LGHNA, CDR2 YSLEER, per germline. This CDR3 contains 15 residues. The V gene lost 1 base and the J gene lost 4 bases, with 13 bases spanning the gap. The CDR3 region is CASSQGSGGITEAFF. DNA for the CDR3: TGCGCCAGCAGCCAAGGATCCGGGGGTATCACTGAAGCTTTCTTT.

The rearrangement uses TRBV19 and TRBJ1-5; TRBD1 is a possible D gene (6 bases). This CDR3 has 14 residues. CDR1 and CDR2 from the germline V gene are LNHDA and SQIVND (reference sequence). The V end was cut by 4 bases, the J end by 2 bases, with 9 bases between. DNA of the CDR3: TGTGCCAGTAGTAGGGCAGGGGGCAATCAGCCCCAGCATTTT. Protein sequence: CASSRAGGNQPQHF.

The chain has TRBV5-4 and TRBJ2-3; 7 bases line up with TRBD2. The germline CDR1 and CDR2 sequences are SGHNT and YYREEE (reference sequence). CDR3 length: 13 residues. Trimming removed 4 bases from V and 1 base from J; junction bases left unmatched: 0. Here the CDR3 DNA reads TGTGCCAGCAGCCTAGCGGGCACAGATACGCAGTATTTT. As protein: CASSLAGTDTQYF.

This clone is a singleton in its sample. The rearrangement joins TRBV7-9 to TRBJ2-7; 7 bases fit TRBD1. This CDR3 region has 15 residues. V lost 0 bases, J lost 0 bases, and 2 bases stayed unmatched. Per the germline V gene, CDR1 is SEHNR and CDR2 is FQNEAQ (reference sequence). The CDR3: CASSLAGTDSYEQYF. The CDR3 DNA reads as TGTGCCAGCAGCTTAGCTGGGACAGACTCCTACGAGCAGTACTTC.

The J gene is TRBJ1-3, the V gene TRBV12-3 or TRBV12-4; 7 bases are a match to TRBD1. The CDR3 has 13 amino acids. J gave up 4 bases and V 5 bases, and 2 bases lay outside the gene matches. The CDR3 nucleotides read TGTGCCAGCAGTCCGGGACAGGGAAACACCATATATTTT. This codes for CASSPGQGNTIYF.

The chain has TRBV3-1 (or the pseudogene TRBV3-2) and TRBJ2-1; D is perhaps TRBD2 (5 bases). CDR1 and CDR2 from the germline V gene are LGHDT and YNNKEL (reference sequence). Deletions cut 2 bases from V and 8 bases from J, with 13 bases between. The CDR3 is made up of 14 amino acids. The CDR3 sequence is CASSQRRSVHEQFF. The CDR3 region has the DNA TGTGCCAGCAGCCAAAGACGTAGCGTACATGAGCAGTTCTTC.

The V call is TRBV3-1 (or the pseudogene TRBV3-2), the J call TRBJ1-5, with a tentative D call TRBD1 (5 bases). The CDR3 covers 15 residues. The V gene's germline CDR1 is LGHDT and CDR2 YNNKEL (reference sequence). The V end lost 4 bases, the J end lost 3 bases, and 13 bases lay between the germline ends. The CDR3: CASSPRNGANQPQHF. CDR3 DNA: TGTGCCAGCAGCCCCCGCAATGGGGCCAATCAGCCCCAGCATTTT.

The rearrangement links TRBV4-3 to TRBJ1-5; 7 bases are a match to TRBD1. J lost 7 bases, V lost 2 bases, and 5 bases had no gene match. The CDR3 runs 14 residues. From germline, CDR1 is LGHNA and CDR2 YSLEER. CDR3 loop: CASSQRQGEQPQHF. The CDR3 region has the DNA TGCGCCAGCAGCCAACGACAGGGTGAGCAGCCCCAGCATTTT.

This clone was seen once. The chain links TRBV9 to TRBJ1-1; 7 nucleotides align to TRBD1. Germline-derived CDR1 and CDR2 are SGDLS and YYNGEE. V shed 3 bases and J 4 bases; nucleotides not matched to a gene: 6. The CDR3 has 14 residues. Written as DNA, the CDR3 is TGTGCCAGCAGCGAACAGGGGTCTATCACTGAAGCTTTCTTT. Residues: CASSEQGSITEAFF.

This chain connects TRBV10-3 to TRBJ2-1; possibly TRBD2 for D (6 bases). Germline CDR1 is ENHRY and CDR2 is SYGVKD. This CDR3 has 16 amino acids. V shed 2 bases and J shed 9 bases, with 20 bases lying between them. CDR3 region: CAISERSFSEGTEQFF. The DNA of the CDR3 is TGTGCCATCAGTGAGAGGTCCTTTTCGGAGGGGACTGAGCAGTTCTTC.

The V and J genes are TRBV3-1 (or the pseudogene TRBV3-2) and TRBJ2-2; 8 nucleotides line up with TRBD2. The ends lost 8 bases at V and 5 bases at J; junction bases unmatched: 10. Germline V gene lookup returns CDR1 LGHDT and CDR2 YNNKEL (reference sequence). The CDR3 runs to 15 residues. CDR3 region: CASHGGAGSTGELFF. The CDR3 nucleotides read TGTGCCAGCCACGGGGGGGCCGGTTCAACCGGGGAGCTGTTTTTT.

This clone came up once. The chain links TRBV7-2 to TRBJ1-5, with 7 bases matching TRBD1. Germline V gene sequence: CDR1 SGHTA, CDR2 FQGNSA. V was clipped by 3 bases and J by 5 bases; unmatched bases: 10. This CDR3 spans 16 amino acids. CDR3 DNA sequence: TGTGCCAGCAGCTTCATCCGGGACAGAAGATATCAGCCCCAGCATTTT. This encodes CASSFIRDRRYQPQHF.

The CDR3 bases are TGTGCCAGCAGCTTAGTCAGGGGGCGGGAAAAACTGTTTTTT. This encodes CASSLVRGREKLFF. The V call is TRBV11-2, the J call TRBJ1-4, with TRBD1 matching 8 bases. V dropped 1 base and J dropped 8; count of bases not matched to a gene: 3. The germline CDR1 and CDR2 sequences are SGHAT and FQNNGV. This CDR3 is built from 14 residues.

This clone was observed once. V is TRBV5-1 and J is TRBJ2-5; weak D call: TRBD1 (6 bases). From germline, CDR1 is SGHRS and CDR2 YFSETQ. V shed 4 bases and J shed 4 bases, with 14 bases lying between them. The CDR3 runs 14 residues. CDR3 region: CASSLQGNGETQYF. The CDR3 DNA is TGCGCCAGCAGCCTACAGGGTAACGGAGAGACCCAGTACTTC.

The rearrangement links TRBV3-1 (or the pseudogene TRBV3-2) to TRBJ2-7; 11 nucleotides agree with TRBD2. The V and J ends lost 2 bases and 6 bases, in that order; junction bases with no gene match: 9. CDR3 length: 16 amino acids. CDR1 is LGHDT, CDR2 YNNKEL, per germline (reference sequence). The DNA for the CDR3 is TGTGCCAGCAGCCAAAGACTAGCGGGGTTCATCGCCGAGCAGTACTTC. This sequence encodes CASSQRLAGFIAEQYF.

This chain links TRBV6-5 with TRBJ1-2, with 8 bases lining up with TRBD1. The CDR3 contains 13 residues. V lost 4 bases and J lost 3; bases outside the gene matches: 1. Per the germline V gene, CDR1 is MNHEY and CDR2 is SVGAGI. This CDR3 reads CASSSTGDYGYTF. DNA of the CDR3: TGTGCCAGCAGTTCGACAGGGGACTATGGCTACACCTTC.

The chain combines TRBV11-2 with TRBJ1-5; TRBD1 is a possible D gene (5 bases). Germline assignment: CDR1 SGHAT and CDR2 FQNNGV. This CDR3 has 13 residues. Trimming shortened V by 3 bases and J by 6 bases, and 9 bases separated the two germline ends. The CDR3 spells CASSFRVRQPQHF. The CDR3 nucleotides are TGTGCCAGCAGCTTCAGGGTGCGTCAGCCCCAGCATTTT.

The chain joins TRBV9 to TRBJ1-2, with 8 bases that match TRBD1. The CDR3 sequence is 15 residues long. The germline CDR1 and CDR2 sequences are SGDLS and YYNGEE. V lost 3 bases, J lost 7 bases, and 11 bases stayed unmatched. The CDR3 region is CASSGGQGFTCGYTF. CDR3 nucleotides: TGTGCCAGCAGCGGTGGACAGGGATTTACTTGTGGCTACACCTTC.

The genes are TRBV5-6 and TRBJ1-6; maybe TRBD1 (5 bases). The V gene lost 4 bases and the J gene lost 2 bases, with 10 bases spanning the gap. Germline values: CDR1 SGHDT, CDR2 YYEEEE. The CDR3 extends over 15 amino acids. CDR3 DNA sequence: TGTGCCAGCAGCGGCTCAGGGACCTATAATTCACCCCTCCACTTT. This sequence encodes CASSGSGTYNSPLHF.

Here the CDR3 reads CASSLARFGLAADTQYF. The CDR3 region has the DNA TGTGCCAGCAGCTTAGCCAGGTTTGGTCTAGCGGCAGATACGCAGTATTTT. The rearrangement links TRBV7-2 to TRBJ2-3; 7 nucleotides match TRBD2. The CDR3 length is 17 residues. J was trimmed by 4 bases and V by 0 bases; bases with no gene match: 10. The germline CDR1 and CDR2 sequences are SGHTA and FQGNSA. Looking up the rest from reference TRBV7-2 and TRBJ2-3 gives the full variable domain: GAGVSQSPSNKVTEKGKDVELRCDPISGHTALYWYRQSLGQGLEFLIYFQGNSAPDKSGLPSDRFSAERTGGSVSTLTIQRTQQEDSAVYLCASSLARFGLAADTQYFGPGTRLTVL.

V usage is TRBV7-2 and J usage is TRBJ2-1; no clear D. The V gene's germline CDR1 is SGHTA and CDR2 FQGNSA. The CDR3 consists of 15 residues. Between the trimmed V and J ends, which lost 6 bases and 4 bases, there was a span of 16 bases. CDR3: CASSIANPVYNEQFF. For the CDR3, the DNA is TGTGCCAGCAGTATCGCGAACCCTGTATACAATGAGCAGTTCTTC.

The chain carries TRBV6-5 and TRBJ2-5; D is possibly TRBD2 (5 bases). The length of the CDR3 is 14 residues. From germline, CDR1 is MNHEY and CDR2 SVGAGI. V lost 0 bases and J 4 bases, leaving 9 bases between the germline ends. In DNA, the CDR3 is TGTGCCAGCAGTTACTCCCCACGGGGAGAGACCCAGTACTTC. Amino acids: CASSYSPRGETQYF.

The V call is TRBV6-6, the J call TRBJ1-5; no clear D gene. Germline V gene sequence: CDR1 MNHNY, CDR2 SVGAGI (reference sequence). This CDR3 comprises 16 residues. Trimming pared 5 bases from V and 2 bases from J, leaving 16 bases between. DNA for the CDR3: TGTGCCAGCAGTGTGAAGAGGGAGGATGGCAATCAGCCCCAGCATTTT. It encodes CASSVKREDGNQPQHF.

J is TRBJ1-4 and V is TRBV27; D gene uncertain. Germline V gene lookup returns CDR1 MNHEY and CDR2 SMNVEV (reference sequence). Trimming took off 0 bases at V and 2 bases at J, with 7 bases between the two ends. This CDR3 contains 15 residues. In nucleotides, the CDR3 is TGTGCCAGCAGTTTATCACCCGGGACTAATGAAAAACTGTTTTTT. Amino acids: CASSLSPGTNEKLFF.